This T cell receptor beta chain was sequenced for a study of cytomegalovirus exposure and HLA in healthy donors (dated by TCRdb to 2015 to 2018). Background for the entire study: According to an earlier analysis of a few hundred of the donors, about 179 million T cells yielded 117 million unique TCR beta sequences and approximately 280 Gb of sequence data. An early release that covered about 600 HLA-typed donors contained approximately 300 gigabases of sequencing data and around 85 million unique TCR sequences. Of the 300 to 400 genotyped donors, around 81% fell in the genetic ancestry cluster associated with self-reported Caucasian donors. The study aimed to test whether cataloging public T cell receptors could reveal signatures of past pathogen exposure. The study used immunosequencing to profile the T cell repertoires of 600 to 850 subjects and linked those repertoires to cytomegalovirus serostatus. A separate validation cohort of roughly 120 different subjects was used in addition to the approximately 670-subject first cohort. To predict cytomegalovirus infection status, the study brought together high-throughput TCR immunosequencing, statistical association of individual TCRs with disease status, and machine learning. A later analysis re-analyzed previously published TCR beta repertoires from hundreds of donors and added high-resolution HLA genotyping to study TCR occurrence patterns. The later analysis used no new phenotypic data to find candidate immune exposures, relying instead on TCR beta sequences and their occurrence across donors. To decide whether each TCR beta V gene segment behaved as functional or pseudogenic, an earlier analysis of 587 of the donors relied on high-throughput TCR beta sequencing. Donor age, sex, ethnicity and CMV serostatus were compiled alongside the repertoire data. Genome-wide SNP genotypes for about three fifths of the roughly 670 donors were used in a later genetic analysis, which treated that subset as a discovery cohort. Every discovery cohort repertoire had been produced on one sequencing platform. Class I and class II HLA loci were covered by the typing at four-digit resolution. Typing coverage varied by locus: 629-630 donors for A, B, C, DRB1 and DQB1; roughly 510 for DQA1; around 610 for DPA1; roughly 450 for DPB1. Because of strong linkage in the cohort, roughly five DR-DQ haplotypes were treated as single units for association and clustering. Among over 350 genotyped donors of the cohort, an average of approximately 240,000 unique TCR beta nucleotide sequences were sequenced per donor, roughly a sixth of them non-productive. Points the paper makes about the study in general: An earlier analysis of 587 of the donors showed that most TCR beta V segments appeared in productive rearrangements either about 87% or about 30% of the time, which broadly matched IMGT annotations. The study listed 164 TCR beta chains as associated with cytomegalovirus. A group of highly shared sequence variants was considered likely to be a technical artifact of the sequencing pipeline. A further reported finding was that TCR beta sequences accurately predicted the HLA-A and HLA-B alleles for most subjects in the first cohort. For the cohort, immune exposure information was limited to CMV serostatus. Sequencing depth was assumed to be roughly uniform across donors in the presence/absence analyses, though that assumption may not hold. A later analysis associated 16,951 TCR beta sequences with specific HLA alleles at a false discovery rate of 0.05. Assigning TCR associations to individual alleles was difficult when HLA alleles, especially DR and DQ, strongly co-occurred. Because HLA typing was unavailable for some donors at each locus, only the typed subset was used in association tests. A later analysis found that TCR association rates varied across HLA loci, with DRB1 alleles showing the most associated TCRs and HLA-C alleles the fewest. In vitro tests confirmed that a few of the cytomegalovirus-associated TCR beta chains recognize cytomegalovirus antigens. Linkage disequilibrium might explain the correlated functional status among segregating V segments, but an unknown experimental factor could not be excluded. Cytomegalovirus status was reported to be diagnosed by the classifier with high specificity and sensitivity in both the original and validation cohorts. This cohort had only TCR beta chains sequenced, and the lack of alpha or paired-chain data limited which features could be detected. Compared with the roughly 700-donor mean, donors in an Asian-associated ancestry cluster had fewer N-insertions in productive TCRs, according to a later genetic analysis. Across donors, most TCR sequences were observed very rarely, whereas some public TCRs were present in many individuals. V-gene and J-gene trimming of TCR beta chains was associated with a missense DCLRE1C variant in a later genetic analysis, and the association was replicated in an independent cohort. Some IMGT-functional V segments, including TRBV6-2 and TRBV6-3, could not be told apart with the 87-base-pair reads, so those segments were excluded. The authors suggested that the approach could potentially be generalized to other disease states and immunological phenotypes. Because counts were too low, more than 15 rarely observed V segments, including chromosome 9 orphons, were excluded from the earlier analysis of under 650 of the donors. Several of the top co-occurrence clusters appeared to be linked to parvovirus B19, influenza, CMV and Epstein-Barr virus, according to a later analysis. A later analysis found that HLA-associated TCR beta chains were more clonally expanded and had lower generation probabilities than equally common non-associated chains. In a later analysis, most CMV-associated TCR beta chains were found to appear HLA-restricted, with HLA associations seemingly driven largely by CMV exposure.

The CDR3, from cysteine to phenylalanine, totals 14 residues. The DNA shown is the 42-base CDR3, in frame from base 1. V loses 4 bases of germline sequence and J loses 7 bases, and the interval between the two ends is 14 bases. As encoded in the germline V gene, CDR1 is SGHRS while CDR2 is YFSETQ. This clone has more than one count but fewer than ten. The clone's antigen remains unknown. No much larger clone is present one base from it, and per-base qualities are unavailable. Library preparation used the immunoSEQ multiplex PCR assay. A mixture of 60 forward primers for TCR Vbeta segments and 13 reverse primers for TCR Jbeta segments was used in the multiplex PCR. A multiplex PCR assay on genomic DNA amplified the CDR3 region of rearranged TCR beta genes. The amplified TCR beta libraries were sequenced on the Illumina HiSeq System as 87-base-pair reads. For the original study's pipeline: In a later analysis, roughly 80 million unique TCR beta chains were counted across the roughly 700 repertoires, and roughly 11 million of these chains were shared by at least two donors. Raw reads were error-corrected and collapsed into unique sequences by a nearest-neighbor algorithm in which closely related sequences were merged to remove PCR and sequencing errors. V, D and J gene segments were assigned by aligning CDR3 sequences to IMGT reference sequences. For a sequence to be retained, at least a six-nucleotide match to both a V gene segment and a J gene segment was required. A rearrangement counted as productive if the CDR3 had no stop codons and remained in frame with V and J, and every other rearrangement counted as non-productive. CDR3 was defined by IMGT convention, running from the second conserved V-encoded cysteine to the conserved J-encoded phenylalanine. The earlier analysis of around 640 of the donors excluded sequences that lacked an unambiguous match to a single V gene segment. In an earlier analysis of 587 of the donors, V segments were called functional above 56.7% productive rearrangements and were called segregating when the between-donor standard deviation exceeded 5%. To diagnose cytomegalovirus status from the catalog of TCR beta chain sequences, a statistical classification framework was built. In a later analysis, V and J genes were assigned by comparing TCR nucleotide sequences against IMGT/GENE-DB human TR gene sequences. In a later analysis, CDR3 sequences and most-parsimonious VDJ recombination scenarios were assigned using the TCRdist pipeline. A later analysis defined each TCR beta chain by its CDR3 amino acid sequence plus V-gene family, and excluded reads lacking a unique V-gene family. A later analysis removed 600 or so highly shared, low-generation-probability nucleotide sequences to deal with suspected cross-contamination and a sequencing artifact. For each public chain, a later analysis derived a clonal expansion index from normalized ranks of inferred template counts within each repertoire. Generation probabilities in a later analysis came from a VDJ recombination model fitted to out-of-frame rearrangements, and those results were checked against IGoR. In a later analysis, TCR-TCR, TCR-HLA and TCR-CMV co-occurrence was scored with hypergeometric tests, and a repertoire-size bias correction was applied to TCR pairs. False discovery rates were estimated in a later analysis by permuting HLA or CMV assignments 20 times. In a later analysis, co-occurring TCRs were grouped using DBSCAN, and TCRdist sequence similarity was added for clustering within HLA-allele-positive subsets. Repertoires with fewer than 30,000 or more than 120,000 public chains were left out of co-occurrence clustering, as were four to six repertoires with anomalous nucleotide sharing. TCRdb mirrors the immuneACCESS table, restricted to in-frame sequences. Some clones are absent from its copies; in checked studies, under half trace to an unresolved V gene, and the reason for the others is unknown. V, J and clone size are those of that table, while D and trimming were read from the DNA. Present in this sample are about 160,000 clones, around three quarters of which were seen just once. The ten largest clonotypes hold more than 0.8% of the sample.

The cohort consisted of 666 healthy bone marrow donors. At the time of sampling, all cohort members were nominally healthy, though unrecorded immune exposures were likely present. The donor was CMV seronegative and belonged to the group of approximately 320 seronegative cohort members. A peripheral blood sample was collected from each donor, and TCR beta sequencing was performed on peripheral blood mononuclear cells. The Qiagen DNeasy Blood Extraction Kit was used to extract genomic DNA from the blood cell samples. The chain is encoded by TRBV5-1 joined to TRBJ1-4; too little of a D gene remains to name it. This clonotype originated in a middle-aged woman in good health and CMV-seronegative. What was sequenced was PBMCs. The CDR3 loop reads CASSRDGGSEKLFF. In nucleotides, the sequence is TGCGCCAGCAGCCGCGATGGCGGAAGTGAAAAACTGTTTTTT.